The T cell receptor (beta chain) described here comes from a study of regulatory T cells in long-lasting Graves disease. Findings of the study overall: Accuracy could have been hurt by small sample size. There were preferences for TRBV28, TRBJ1-2 and TRBJ2-5 in persistent disease.

iRepertoire HTBI primers and Arm-PCR of CDR3 regions built TCR beta libraries. Each CDR3 protein gets one entry after TCRdb re-called the multiplex PCR reads with MiXCR. The table shows hundreds of thousands of distinct CDR3 sequences, with 15% to 20% occurring only once. Comment on this clonotype: Its antigen is still unknown. A read error may be the cause here, since a much bigger clone is one base away.

Time point meaning: newly diagnosed GD, antithyroid drugs for less than 3 months. Following extraction of RNA from PBMCs, that RNA was used to make the TCR library. The CDR3 has 15 amino acids. Germline assignment: CDR1 ENHRY and CDR2 SYGVKD. Separately, the same data were catalogued under a study of T cells in Graves' hyperthyroidism and ophthalmopathy. From that paper: Stable hyperthyroidism was separated from ophthalmopathy by a model based on 13 V-J features.

This TCR derives from a middle-aged man with Graves disease. The chain joins TRBV10-3 to TRBJ2-1, with D possibly being TRBD1 (7 bases). Specimen: peripheral blood mononuclear cells (PBMCs), collected at new diagnosis, from a patient treated with antithyroid drugs. The CDR3 sequence is CTISASGDRYNEQFF. The DNA for the CDR3 is TGTACCATCAGCGCCTCGGGGGACAGATACAATGAGCAGTTCTTC.